This is a list of T cell receptor beta chains from one sample in a study of CD8 T cells in ankylosing spondylitis. Using its own MiXCR run on the 5' RACE reads, TCRdb lists one record per CDR3 protein. Of 250,000 to 400,000 distinct CDR3 sequences listed, under 14% were seen once; the top ten hold about a tenth. The specimen sequenced was blood, either unsorted or a sorted T cell fraction (not recorded which). The receptor source for this set is a female donor with ankylosing spondylitis or in good health (not recorded which). The CDR3 runs from the conserved cysteine through the conserved F or W. The D gene is left open where the match is weak. Size tells how often a clone was seen (once, few, many) or the class of an expanded clone, and some rows leave it out.

TRBJ1-1	15	many	TRBV6-1	TRBD1	TGTGCCAGCAGTAGTGGGACAGGGGGCAATTCCCTAGCTTTCTTT	CASSSGTGGNSLAFF
TRBJ1-1	12	-	TRBV28	-	TGTGCCAGCAGTTTCGGGGGCCTTGAAGCTTTCTTT	CASSFGGLEAFF
TRBJ2-4	16	many	TRBV19	TRBD1	TGTGCCAGCACCCATCGACAGGGTAGCGCCAAAAACATTCAGTACTTC	CASTHRQGSAKNIQYF
TRBJ2-5	15	-	TRBV15	TRBD2	TGTGCCACCAGCCCGGGACTAGCGGCTGCGGAGACCCAGTACTTC	CATSPGLAAAETQYF
TRBJ2-2	16	-	TRBV5-5	-	TGTGCCAGCAGCTTGTTGTTCAGGGGGAACACCGGGGAGCTGTTTTTT	CASSLLFRGNTGELFF
TRBJ2-1	17	many	TRBV20-1	TRBD2	TGCAGTGCTATTGGACTAGCGGGGACATACTCCTACAATGAGCAGTTCTTC	CSAIGLAGTYSYNEQFF
TRBJ2-1	15	many	TRBV5-6	-	TGTGCCAGCAGCCCCGGGAGTGCTATCGGCAATGAGCAGTTCTTC	CASSPGSAIGNEQFF
TRBJ2-5	16	many	TRBV7-9	-	TGTGCCAGCAGCTTAAATCCGGCAGGGCCCCAAGAGACCCAGTACTTC	CASSLNPAGPQETQYF
TRBJ2-3	13	many	TRBV20-1	-	TGCAGTGCCGGGAGATATAGCACAGATACGCAGTATTTT	CSAGRYSTDTQYF
TRBJ2-1	12	-	TRBV12-3/TRBV12-4	-	TGTGCCAGCAGTTTTAGCGGTCTCGGGGGGTTCTTC	CASSFSGLGGFF
TRBJ2-1	19	many	TRBV5-1	TRBD2	TGCGCCAGCAGCTTGGAGGGACTAGCGGGGGGGCCGACCGGCAATGAGCAGTTCTTC	CASSLEGLAGGPTGNEQFF
TRBJ2-5	15	many	TRBV5-1	-	TGCGCCAGCAGTCCCGACAGATTTGGGTCAAAGACCCAGTACTTC	CASSPDRFGSKTQYF
TRBJ2-3	14	few	TRBV24-1	TRBD1	TGTGCCACCAGTGACCCGGGACAGTCAGATACGCAGTATTTT	CATSDPGQSDTQYF
TRBJ2-7	16	few	TRBV7-8	-	TGTGCCAGCAGCCCAACGCCCCGTGGGGCTGCCTACGAGCAGTACTTC	CASSPTPRGAAYEQYF
TRBJ1-2	13	many	TRBV5-1	-	TGCGCCAGCAGCATGACGGCTAACTATGGCTACACCTTC	CASSMTANYGYTF
TRBJ1-1	11	-	TRBV29-1	-	TGCAGCGTCGGCCGGGGAGGGGGAGCTTTCTTT	CSVGRGGGAFF
TRBJ2-7	13	-	TRBV3-1	TRBD1	TGTGCCACAAAGGGGACAGGAACCTACGAGCAGTACTTC	CATKGTGTYEQYF
TRBJ1-4	16	few	TRBV12-3/TRBV12-4	-	TGTGCCAGCACCGACGGAGGGGCGCCAACTAATGAAAAACTGTTTTTT	CASTDGGAPTNEKLFF
TRBJ2-3	15	few	TRBV19	-	TGTGCCAGTAGTATTAAGGGAGGTCCCACAGATACGCAGTATTTT	CASSIKGGPTDTQYF
TRBJ1-4	16	many	TRBV5-1	-	TGCGCCAGCAGCTTCCGCGGGGGTGGCTCTAATGAAAAACTGTTTTTT	CASSFRGGGSNEKLFF
TRBJ1-6	16	many	TRBV10-1	TRBD1	TGCGCCAGCAGTGACCCGGGACAGGGAAACAATTCACCCCTCCACTTT	CASSDPGQGNNSPLHF
TRBJ2-2	16	few	TRBV5-1	-	TGCGCCAGCAGACAGGGGACTACCATGAACACCGGGGAGCTGTTTTTT	CASRQGTTMNTGELFF
TRBJ1-5	14	many	TRBV20-1	-	TGCAGTGCTAGACAGGGGCTAATCAATCAGCCCCAGCATTTT	CSARQGLINQPQHF
TRBJ1-2	13	few	TRBV27	TRBD1	TGTGCCAGCAGCCAGGGGGCTTACTATGGCTACACCTTC	CASSQGAYYGYTF
TRBJ2-1	16	few	TRBV7-2	TRBD2	TGTGCCAGCAGCCCTCAGGCGGGACTAGCTTCCAATGAGCAGTTCTTC	CASSPQAGLASNEQFF
TRBJ1-2	15	many	TRBV4-2	TRBD1	TGTGCCAGCAGCCAAGGGACAGGGGGCTTCTATGGCTACACCTTC	CASSQGTGGFYGYTF
TRBJ2-1	16	many	TRBV7-9	-	TGTGCCAGCAGCTCCACAATAGGTAGCTCCTACAATGAGCAGTTCTTC	CASSSTIGSSYNEQFF
TRBJ2-3	13	-	TRBV12-3/TRBV12-4	-	TGTGCCAGCAGACCTCCTAGCACAGATACGCAGTATTTT	CASRPPSTDTQYF
TRBJ1-5	12	many	TRBV20-1	-	TGCAGTGCTACAGAGGGGGATCAGCCCCAGCATTTT	CSATEGDQPQHF
TRBJ1-2	14	many	TRBV27	-	TGTGCCAGCAGTTTATCCGGCAGGGGCTATGGCTACACCTTC	CASSLSGRGYGYTF
TRBJ2-1	16	-	TRBV20-1	-	TGCAGTGCTAGAGGGCCGGAATTCTTAAAGAACAATGAGCAGTTCTTC	CSARGPEFLKNNEQFF
TRBJ1-2	14	-	TRBV29-1	-	TGCAGCGTTTGTACGGTCCCTCGAGGGGTAGGCTACACCTTC	CSVCTVPRGVGYTF
TRBJ2-3	17	many	TRBV7-7	-	TGTGCCAGCAGCCCCCGCGGGTTCGGGATCAGCACAGATACGCAGTATTTT	CASSPRGFGISTDTQYF
TRBJ2-2	16	many	TRBV12-3/TRBV12-4	-	TGTGCCAGCAGTTTTTCTGGGAGAGGGGGGACCGGGGAGCTGTTTTTT	CASSFSGRGGTGELFF
TRBJ2-5	15	-	TRBV7-2	-	TGTGCCAGCAGCTTAGCCGAGACCGTCCAAGAGACCCAGTACTTC	CASSLAETVQETQYF
TRBJ2-5	15	many	TRBV27	TRBD2	TGTGCCAGCAGGCGTCTAGCGGGGGGTCAAGAGACCCAGTACTTC	CASRRLAGGQETQYF
TRBJ2-5	13	many	TRBV11-1	-	TGTGCCAGCAGCTTAGTAGCGGAAGAGACCCAGTACTTC	CASSLVAEETQYF
TRBJ1-1	15	many	TRBV29-1	-	TGCAGCGCTAAACCTAGGGTGGGATTTGGCGCTGAAGCTTTCTTT	CSAKPRVGFGAEAFF
TRBJ2-2	16	many	TRBV25-1	-	TGTGCCAGCAATGAACCTAAAGGGAAGAGCACCGGGGAGCTGTTTTTT	CASNEPKGKSTGELFF
TRBJ2-1	14	-	TRBV6-1	-	TGTGCCAGCAGTGAGCCGACAACAAACAATGAGCAGTTCTTC	CASSEPTTNNEQFF
TRBJ2-3	16	many	TRBV27	-	TGTGCCAGCAGTTTATTGGACGCGGCTAGCACAGATACGCAGTATTTT	CASSLLDAASTDTQYF
TRBJ2-3	12	-	TRBV20-1	-	TGCAGTGCTCAGATCCCTACAGATACGCAGTATTTT	CSAQIPTDTQYF
TRBJ2-1	15	-	TRBV9	TRBD2	TGTGCCAGCAGCCCAAAGACTAGCGGGAGTAATGAGCAGTTCTTC	CASSPKTSGSNEQFF
TRBJ2-7	14	few	TRBV7-9	-	TGTGCCACCGGTGGCATAGAGCCCCCCTACGAGCAGTACTTC	CATGGIEPPYEQYF
TRBJ1-2	12	-	TRBV5-1	-	TGCGCCAGCAGGCCGGAGCAAGATGGCTACACCTTC	CASRPEQDGYTF
TRBJ1-6	15	-	TRBV5-1	TRBD1	TGCGCCAGCAGCATAGGGACAGCTGATAATTCACCCCTCCACTTT	CASSIGTADNSPLHF
TRBJ2-3	15	-	TRBV6-2/TRBV6-3	-	TGTGCCAGCAGTTACTGGGGACGACCCACAGATACGCAGTATTTT	CASSYWGRPTDTQYF